The rows below give T cell receptor beta chains drawn from one sample of a study of blood T cell repertoires in COVID-19. Here immunoSEQ multiplex PCR was the method, and the copy in TCRdb shows in-frame clones only, minus some. In the table there are approximately 220,000 clones, approximately 80% of which are singletons. The specimen sequenced was peripheral blood. Every receptor here comes from a woman in her 70s with acute or convalescent COVID-19. Both conserved end residues are part of each CDR3. Each record gives: J gene, D gene, V gene, CDR3 protein. A D gene is named only where the DNA matches it firmly.

J gene: TRBJ1-2
D gene: NA
V gene: TRBV3-1/TRBV3-2
CDR3 protein: CASSQPQGFGYTF

J gene: TRBJ2-1
D gene: NA
V gene: TRBV20-1
CDR3 protein: CSASMLRRADEQFF

J gene: TRBJ2-7
D gene: NA
V gene: TRBV19
CDR3 protein: CASSTPLTGSYEQYF

J gene: TRBJ1-2
D gene: TRBD1
V gene: TRBV27
CDR3 protein: CASGQGASGYTF

J gene: TRBJ1-1
D gene: NA
V gene: TRBV15
CDR3 protein: CATSRERVEAFF

J gene: TRBJ1-5
D gene: TRBD1
V gene: TRBV19
CDR3 protein: CASSIVVARGRQPQHF

J gene: TRBJ1-5
D gene: NA
V gene: TRBV5-4
CDR3 protein: CASSEEVNQPQHF

J gene: TRBJ2-1
D gene: TRBD2
V gene: TRBV19
CDR3 protein: CASFSGAGSYNEQFF

J gene: TRBJ1-4
D gene: TRBD1
V gene: TRBV15
CDR3 protein: CATSGGPGQGDEKLFF

J gene: TRBJ2-7
D gene: TRBD1
V gene: TRBV5-1
CDR3 protein: CASSLGPTGATYEQYF

J gene: TRBJ2-7
D gene: TRBD1
V gene: TRBV3-1/TRBV3-2
CDR3 protein: CASSQEQGAYEQYF

J gene: TRBJ2-7
D gene: TRBD2
V gene: TRBV11-3
CDR3 protein: CASSLGAGGDYEQYF

J gene: TRBJ1-5
D gene: NA
V gene: TRBV6-5
CDR3 protein: CASINRVDQPQHF

J gene: TRBJ1-5
D gene: TRBD1
V gene: TRBV7-2
CDR3 protein: CASSWGTVRGQPQHF

J gene: TRBJ1-3
D gene: TRBD1
V gene: TRBV19
CDR3 protein: CASSIGTGSSGNTIYF

J gene: TRBJ2-7
D gene: NA
V gene: TRBV11-2
CDR3 protein: CASSLIGGQKNYEQYF

J gene: TRBJ2-3
D gene: NA
V gene: TRBV6-5
CDR3 protein: CASSRRAGSTDTQYF

J gene: TRBJ1-1
D gene: NA
V gene: TRBV7-9
CDR3 protein: CASSAWLSEMNTEAFF

J gene: TRBJ2-5
D gene: TRBD2
V gene: TRBV7-7
CDR3 protein: CASSRGGTPGETQYF

J gene: TRBJ1-1
D gene: TRBD1
V gene: TRBV12-3/TRBV12-4
CDR3 protein: CASSPDRVTEAFF

J gene: TRBJ2-3
D gene: TRBD2
V gene: TRBV3-1/TRBV3-2
CDR3 protein: CASSEGGGAEADTQYF

J gene: TRBJ1-6
D gene: TRBD1
V gene: TRBV3-1/TRBV3-2
CDR3 protein: CASSQGTGGKSPLHF

J gene: TRBJ1-2
D gene: TRBD1
V gene: TRBV5-1
CDR3 protein: CASSLQQGARGYTF

J gene: TRBJ1-2
D gene: TRBD1
V gene: TRBV28
CDR3 protein: CASSPGGNYGYTF

J gene: TRBJ1-2
D gene: TRBD1
V gene: TRBV3-1/TRBV3-2
CDR3 protein: CASSQDLGQVYGYTF

J gene: TRBJ1-6
D gene: NA
V gene: TRBV10-1
CDR3 protein: CASSESSSPLHF

J gene: TRBJ2-7
D gene: TRBD1
V gene: TRBV9
CDR3 protein: CASSPRQGIYEQYF

J gene: TRBJ2-5
D gene: TRBD2
V gene: TRBV2
CDR3 protein: CASSEASGSSETQYF

J gene: TRBJ1-2
D gene: TRBD1
V gene: TRBV13
CDR3 protein: CASSLTLTGEYGYTF

J gene: TRBJ2-7
D gene: NA
V gene: TRBV6-1
CDR3 protein: CASSDPGHLFSF

J gene: TRBJ1-2
D gene: TRBD1
V gene: TRBV5-6
CDR3 protein: CASSPRGLGYGYTF

J gene: TRBJ1-2
D gene: NA
V gene: TRBV6-6
CDR3 protein: CASTNPVEVYGYTF

J gene: TRBJ1-4
D gene: NA
V gene: TRBV7-2
CDR3 protein: CASSPGGSLEKLFF

J gene: TRBJ1-5
D gene: NA
V gene: TRBV5-5
CDR3 protein: CASSLYSDQPQHF

J gene: TRBJ1-1
D gene: NA
V gene: TRBV18
CDR3 protein: CASSPPGQGRAFF

J gene: TRBJ2-7
D gene: NA
V gene: TRBV11-2
CDR3 protein: CASGRPFYEQYF

J gene: TRBJ1-2
D gene: NA
V gene: TRBV3-1/TRBV3-2
CDR3 protein: CASSQDLGGNGYTF

J gene: TRBJ1-1
D gene: TRBD1
V gene: TRBV15
CDR3 protein: CATSSNRGVGTEAFF

J gene: TRBJ2-2
D gene: NA
V gene: TRBV4-1
CDR3 protein: CASSPVRGGNTGELFF

J gene: TRBJ1-4
D gene: TRBD1
V gene: TRBV7-2
CDR3 protein: CASSIGQGAATNEKLFF

J gene: TRBJ2-2
D gene: NA
V gene: TRBV7-2
CDR3 protein: CASRPRGPGELFF

J gene: TRBJ1-3
D gene: NA
V gene: TRBV7-2
CDR3 protein: CASSSGLHSGNTIYF

J gene: TRBJ2-1
D gene: NA
V gene: TRBV6-5
CDR3 protein: CASRRREVPLTQFF

J gene: TRBJ2-7
D gene: NA
V gene: TRBV14
CDR3 protein: CASSKLGGTYEQYF

J gene: TRBJ2-6
D gene: TRBD1
V gene: TRBV14
CDR3 protein: CASSQAPGQGHPISGANVLTF

J gene: TRBJ2-3
D gene: TRBD2
V gene: TRBV5-4
CDR3 protein: CASSLYLAGGSTDTQYF

J gene: TRBJ2-7
D gene: TRBD1
V gene: TRBV5-1
CDR3 protein: CASSAGTGGYEQYF

J gene: TRBJ2-3
D gene: NA
V gene: TRBV12-3/TRBV12-4
CDR3 protein: CASRSLTDTQYF

J gene: TRBJ2-6
D gene: TRBD1
V gene: TRBV19
CDR3 protein: CASGSGTVSGANVLTF

J gene: TRBJ1-1
D gene: TRBD1
V gene: TRBV28
CDR3 protein: CASSLRQGSAEAFF

J gene: TRBJ1-6
D gene: TRBD1
V gene: TRBV5-1
CDR3 protein: CASSLGTGGRNSPLHF

J gene: TRBJ1-2
D gene: NA
V gene: TRBV12-3/TRBV12-4
CDR3 protein: CASSLLLNYGYTF

J gene: TRBJ1-1
D gene: NA
V gene: TRBV5-1
CDR3 protein: CASSLGGLQGGAEAFF

J gene: TRBJ1-1
D gene: NA
V gene: TRBV5-4
CDR3 protein: CASSLTPGNTEAFF